This TCR beta chain was documented in a study of T cell changes during pregnancy in multiple sclerosis. This clone was detected only a few times. Data came from immunoSEQ multiplex PCR; TCRdb stores just in-frame clones and leaves some out. The sample includes 57,000 or so clones, roughly 91% of them seen just once. The CDR3 length is 13 residues. Trimming cost V 1 base and J 6 bases; bases outside gene matches: 2. Germline loops: CDR1 SEHNR, CDR2 FQNEAQ (reference sequence). The gene calls are TRBV7-9 and TRBJ1-2; 7 positions agree with TRBD1. The source is a female donor with multiple sclerosis, enrolled in a pregnancy study. The sample here was peripheral blood, taken in the second trimester of pregnancy. Here the CDR3 reads CASSLGTGDGYTF. CDR3 nucleotides: TGTGCCAGCAGCTTAGGGACAGGCGATGGCTACACCTTC.